Below, 22 T cell receptor beta chains from the same sample are listed, as sequenced in a study of T cells after yellow fever vaccination. TCRdb passed the 5' RACE reads through MiXCR, listing each CDR3 protein once. The sample shows hundreds of thousands of distinct CDR3 sequences, around a tenth of them seen only once. The source was PBMCs, collected on the day of the first yellow fever vaccination. These receptors came from a man between 18 and 29 years old who received the YFV17D yellow fever vaccine.

The genes are TRBV5-1 and TRBJ1-2, with 9 bases fitting TRBD1. V shed 4 bases and J 4 bases; nucleotides not matched to a gene: 5. Germline V gives CDR1 SGHRS, CDR2 YFSETQ. This CDR3 has 14 amino acids. CDR3 sequence: CASSGGQGSYGYTF. As DNA, the CDR3 is TGCGCCAGCAGCGGTGGACAGGGGAGCTATGGCTACACCTTC.

This clonotype was counted ten times or more. V usage is TRBV15 and J usage is TRBJ1-1; D ambiguous. The CDR3 spans 13 residues. Trimming stripped 1 base from V and 3 bases from J, with 6 bases between. In germline, CDR1 is LNHNV, CDR2 YYDKDF (reference sequence). Here the CDR3 DNA reads TGTGCCACCAGCAGAGGTGGATACACTGAAGCTTTCTTT. This gives the protein CATSRGGYTEAFF.

This clonotype was counted only a few times. This CDR3 is CASSKGGLYQETQYF. The CDR3, as DNA: TGTGCCAGCAGCAAAGGGGGCCTCTACCAAGAGACCCAGTACTTC. This chain links TRBV7-6 with TRBJ2-5; 7 nucleotides line up with TRBD1. The trim removed 5 bases at V and 0 bases at J, leaving 6 bases unmatched. This CDR3 spans 15 amino acids. Germline CDR1 is SGHVS and CDR2 is FNYEAQ.

The gene calls are TRBV6-1 and TRBJ2-6, with D hard to call. This CDR3 has 15 amino acids. Germline V CDR1 and CDR2: MNHNS, SASEGT. The V end was cut by 4 bases, the J end by 0 bases, with 7 bases between. CDR3 protein: CASSGMISGANVLTF. DNA for the CDR3: TGTGCCAGCAGTGGTATGATCTCTGGGGCCAACGTCCTGACTTTC.

This chain connects TRBV25-1 to TRBJ2-2; a possible D gene is TRBD2 (6 bases). CDR1 is MGHDK, CDR2 SYGVNS, per germline. V lost 5 bases, J lost 3 bases, and 13 bases lay in between. The CDR3 spans 15 residues. The CDR3 region is CASSRMGGDTGELFF. CDR3 DNA sequence: TGTGCCAGCAGTCGAATGGGGGGTGACACCGGGGAGCTGTTTTTT.

The chain carries TRBV20-1 and TRBJ2-2; a possible D gene is TRBD2 (5 bases). V was pared by 6 bases and J by 9 bases, with 11 bases between. CDR1 is DFQATT, CDR2 SNEGSKA, per germline (reference sequence). The CDR3 is 11 residues long. CDR3 DNA sequence: TGCAGTGCAGCACGGGGTAGGGAGCTGTTTTTT. It is translated as CSAARGRELFF.

The chain has TRBV9 and TRBJ1-5; D is uncertain. Germline V gives CDR1 SGDLS, CDR2 YYNGEE. V dropped 4 bases and J dropped 2 bases, with 13 bases sitting between them. The CDR3 totals 15 residues. The CDR3 DNA is TGTGCCAGCAGCCCGAAGGGTTCGGGCAATCAGCCCCAGCATTTT. Translating gives CASSPKGSGNQPQHF. Filled out from reference TRBV9 and TRBJ1-5, the complete variable domain reads DSGVTQTPKHLITATGQRVTLRCSPRSGDLSVYWYQQSLDQGLQFLIQYYNGEERAKGNILERFSAQQFPDLHSELNLSSLELGDSALYFCASSPKGSGNQPQHFGDGTRLSIL.

This clonotype was counted at least ten times. The CDR3 loop is CASSSYPGAGEQYF. CDR3 bases: TGTGCCAGCAGCTCCTATCCCGGGGCTGGCGAGCAGTACTTC. The chain has TRBV5-6 and TRBJ2-7; D is tentatively TRBD1 or TRBD2 (5 bases each). The CDR3 is made up of 14 amino acids. V was clipped by 3 bases and J by 6 bases, with 16 bases between them. In germline, CDR1 is SGHDT, CDR2 YYEEEE.

This clonotype appeared a few times. The chain uses TRBV6-1 and TRBJ2-1, with D tentatively TRBD2 (6 bases). Germline assignment: CDR1 MNHNS and CDR2 SASEGT. This CDR3 is 13 amino acids long. Between the trimmed V and J ends, which lost 9 bases and 3 bases, there was a span of 12 bases. CDR3 sequence: CASSGTNYNEQFF. Here the CDR3 DNA reads TGTGCCAGTAGCGGTACCAACTACAATGAGCAGTTCTTC.

This clonotype was detected a few times. The rearrangement links TRBV5-6 to TRBJ2-3; 11 bases are a match to TRBD2. Per germline, CDR1 SGHDT and CDR2 YYEEEE. V dropped 4 bases and J dropped 0; count of bases not matched to a gene: 7. The CDR3 runs 17 residues. CDR3 sequence (DNA): TGTGCCAGCAGCCAGACTAGCGGGACGCCTAGCACAGATACGCAGTATTTT. Translation: CASSQTSGTPSTDTQYF. Supplemented by reference TRBV5-6 and TRBJ2-3, the full variable domain reads DAGVTQSPTHLIKTRGQQVTLRCSPKSGHDTVSWYQQALGQGPQFIFQYYEEEERQRGNFPDRFSGHQFPNYSSELNVNALLLGDSALYLCASSQTSGTPSTDTQYFGPGTRLTVL.

This rearrangement joins TRBV9 to TRBJ1-5; 8 bases are shared with TRBD1. Germline loops: CDR1 SGDLS, CDR2 YYNGEE. The junction had 4 bases not matched to a gene; V was cut back by 2 bases and J by 6 bases. The CDR3 has 14 amino acids. This CDR3 reads CASSVGQDGQPQHF. DNA for the CDR3: TGTGCCAGCAGCGTGGGACAGGACGGTCAGCCCCAGCATTTT.

The CDR3 sequence is CSARDGQRGGETQYF. The CDR3 bases are TGCAGTGCTAGAGATGGCCAGCGGGGGGGAGAGACCCAGTACTTC. The V gene is TRBV20-1, the J gene TRBJ2-5, with TRBD2 identical over 10 bases. The germline gives CDR1 DFQATT, CDR2 SNEGSKA (reference sequence). CDR3 length equals 15 residues. J was trimmed by 4 bases and V by 0 bases; bases with no gene match: 5.

A few counts support this clonotype. CDR3 sequence reads: CSAREVIHTRSYNEQFF. Here the CDR3 DNA reads TGCAGTGCTAGAGAGGTGATACACACTCGCTCCTACAATGAGCAGTTCTTC. The rearrangement uses TRBV20-1 and TRBJ2-1; no firm D call. Germline V gene data show CDR1 as DFQATT and CDR2 as SNEGSKA (reference sequence). V was pared by 0 bases and J by 0 bases, with 15 bases between. The CDR3 sequence is 17 residues long.

The V call is TRBV28, the J call TRBJ2-7, with D possibly matching TRBD1 (5 bases). V gave up 1 base and J gave up 1 base, with 11 bases separating them. Germline assignment: CDR1 MDHEN and CDR2 SYDVKM. The CDR3 has 15 amino acids. The CDR3, as DNA: TGTGCCAGCAGTTTATACGCCCCAGGGTCCTACGAGCAGTACTTC. Translating it yields CASSLYAPGSYEQYF.

The table lists this clonotype with a few counts. The chain's CDR3 is CASSRQGDLYNEQFF. The DNA of the CDR3 is TGTGCCAGCAGCAGACAGGGAGACCTTTACAATGAGCAGTTCTTC. The chain employs TRBV7-6 and TRBJ2-1; 7 positions match TRBD1. The CDR3 is 15 residues long. Germline CDR1 SGHVS, CDR2 FNYEAQ. V lost 5 bases, J lost 4 bases, and 8 bases stayed unmatched.

The chain carries TRBV29-1 and TRBJ1-1, with D tentatively TRBD1 (6 bases). Trimming took 5 bases from V and 11 from J, leaving 15 bases between them. This CDR3 contains 11 residues. The germline CDR1 and CDR2 sequences are SQVTM and ANQGSEA. This chain's CDR3 is CSVWRTVNAFF. The CDR3 bases are TGCAGCGTTTGGAGGACAGTAAACGCTTTCTTT.

This clonotype was observed at least ten times. V and J are TRBV4-3 and TRBJ2-4; D is unclear. CDR1 and CDR2 from the germline V gene are LGHNA and YSLEER. V was pared by 1 base and J by 9 bases, with 4 bases between. This CDR3 comprises 11 residues. CDR3: CASSQGRIQYF. The DNA for the CDR3 is TGCGCCAGCAGCCAAGGCCGCATTCAGTACTTC.

There are a few counts of this clonotype. This chain's CDR3 is CSAPRGTVNNSPLHF. For the CDR3, the DNA is TGCAGTGCCCCTCGAGGGACCGTTAACAATTCACCCCTCCACTTT. The chain combines TRBV20-1 with TRBJ1-6, with TRBD1 as a possible D gene (5 bases). The germline CDR1 and CDR2 sequences are DFQATT and SNEGSKA (reference sequence). The CDR3 loop spans 15 amino acids. The V end lost 6 bases, the J end lost 7 bases, and 19 bases lay between the germline ends.

The CDR3 region is CASSFNRDGYTF. The CDR3 nucleotides read TGCGCCAGCAGCTTCAACAGGGATGGCTACACCTTC. The chain is built from TRBV5-1 and TRBJ1-2, with a tentative D call TRBD1 (6 bases). V lost 2 bases, J lost 6 bases, and 8 bases lay in between. Germline CDR1 and CDR2: SGHRS and YFSETQ. The CDR3 loop spans 12 amino acids.

This clonotype has a handful of counts. The chain recombines TRBV10-3 with TRBJ2-7, with D possibly matching TRBD2 (5 bases). There are 12 residues in the CDR3. Germline-derived CDR1 and CDR2 are ENHRY and SYGVKD. V dropped 8 bases and J dropped 0 bases, with 8 bases sitting between them. CDR3 DNA sequence: TGTGCCATCGCAGCGGCCTCCTACGAGCAGTACTTC. Its translation: CAIAAASYEQYF.

There are many counts of this clonotype. V and J are TRBV7-9 and TRBJ2-7, with D perhaps TRBD2 (7 bases). This CDR3 comprises 16 residues. Trimming removed 1 base from V and 3 bases from J, with 16 bases in between. CDR1 is SEHNR, CDR2 FQNEAQ, per germline (reference sequence). The CDR3 sequence: CASSLVSREGHYEQYV. CDR3 DNA sequence: TGTGCCAGCAGCTTAGTTTCCAGGGAGGGACACTACGAGCAGTACGTC.

This sequence joins TRBV4-1 and TRBJ1-5, with 8 bases fitting TRBD1. V lost 1 base, J lost 5 bases, and 7 bases stayed unmatched. This CDR3 is 16 amino acids long. Germline lookup yields CDR1 MGHRA and CDR2 YSYEKL. This chain's CDR3 is CASSQGTGRGYQPQHF. The CDR3, as DNA: TGCGCCAGCAGCCAAGGGACAGGGAGAGGTTATCAGCCCCAGCATTTT.